Below, one T cell receptor beta chain is given with its context. Its antigen is still unknown. The data originate from a study of blood T cells in healthy people across ages. Study-level information: With template switching, about one barcoded beta molecule was captured per two T cells. Regarding the study as a whole: Researchers judged that diversity estimates from one million T cells fell short of true values.

Those donating, healthy Caucasian individuals from Russia, were aged roughly 6 to 90. The V end was cut by 5 bases, the J end by 3 bases, with 17 bases between. This CDR3 has 16 amino acids. A second PCR of 7 to 11 cycles used a sample-barcoded 5' primer and a J-beta primer mix. TCRdb analysed the 5' RACE reads with MiXCR anew, one entry per CDR3 protein. The sample consists of about 620,000 distinct CDR3 sequences, under 25% of them appearing once. The chain has TRBV12-3 or TRBV12-4 and TRBJ2-1; unclear D gene. Sequencing used blood. This sequence originates from a man between 65 and 85 years old in good health. CDR3 sequence (DNA): TGTGCCAGCAGTGGCCTCGGGCGAAATGGCTACAATGAGCAGTTCTTC. This sequence encodes CASSGLGRNGYNEQFF.